This entry lists 28 T cell receptor beta chains sequenced from one sample in a study of T cell repertoires in aging, cancer and after chemotherapy. Amplification of TCR beta used genomic DNA extracted from peripheral blood. TRB rearrangements spanning V, D and J were amplified using mixed TRB-A/B primers. TCRdb processed the multiplex PCR reads anew with MiXCR; each CDR3 protein has one entry. The sample holds fewer than 1,500 distinct CDR3 sequences, under 80% seen once. The sequencing input was blood. These receptors were collected from a human donor with a blood cancer.

This sequence joins TRBV19 and TRBJ2-1; D not certain. Trimming took 1 base from V and 7 from J, leaving 14 bases between them. This CDR3 is 15 amino acids long. Germline values: CDR1 LNHDA, CDR2 SQIVND (reference sequence). The CDR3 region has the DNA TGTGCCAGTAGTATAGTCCTGGGCCTTGTGAATGAGCAGTTCTTC. It encodes CASSIVLGLVNEQFF.

The chain joins TRBV12-3 or TRBV12-4 to TRBJ1-2; D is possibly TRBD1 (6 bases). The CDR3 has 12 amino acids. Trimming stripped 3 bases from V and 10 bases from J, with 12 bases between. The CDR3 here is CASSFMWGAYTF. In nucleotides, the CDR3 is TGTGCCAGCAGTTTTATGTGGGGGGCCTACACCTTC.

The gene calls are TRBV6-5 and TRBJ2-2; D remains ambiguous. The CDR3 spans 15 residues. The V gene's germline CDR1 is MNHEY and CDR2 SVGAGI. Trimming pared 6 bases from V and 3 bases from J, leaving 14 bases between. The CDR3 here is CASRPIRRYTGELFF. The CDR3 DNA reads as TGTGCCAGCAGACCTATAAGGCGGTACACCGGGGAGCTGTTTTTT.

V is TRBV6-2 or TRBV6-3 and J is TRBJ1-2; D unresolved. This CDR3 is 17 amino acids long. The germline CDR1 and CDR2 sequences are MNHEY and SVGEGT. Trimming pared 5 bases from V and 4 bases from J, leaving 23 bases between. The CDR3 region has the DNA TGTGCCAGCAGTCCCGTAGTCCGGTCAGCTACTACCTATGGCTACACCTTC. This translates into CASSPVVRSATTYGYTF.

This clonotype rates as large (0.1 to 1%). The chain is built from TRBV29-1 and TRBJ2-7, with 10 positions matching TRBD1. Germline V gives CDR1 SQVTM, CDR2 ANQGSEA. The CDR3 runs 12 residues. The trim removed 6 bases at V and 5 bases at J, leaving 4 bases unmatched. The CDR3 bases are TGCAGCGTGGGGACAGGGGTCCACGAGCAGTACTTC. Amino acids: CSVGTGVHEQYF.

V gene TRBV19 combines with J gene TRBJ1-4; 9 bases fit TRBD1. V lost 5 bases and J lost 5; bases outside the gene matches: 12. This CDR3 region has 17 residues. The germline CDR1 and CDR2 sequences are LNHDA and SQIVND (reference sequence). CDR3 sequence: CASSVIPGQGGNEKLFF. CDR3 coding DNA: TGTGCCAGTAGTGTGATACCGGGACAGGGCGGGAATGAAAAACTGTTTTTT. Filled out from reference TRBV19 and TRBJ1-4, the complete variable domain reads DGGITQSPKYLFRKEGQNVTLSCEQNLNHDAMYWYRQDPGQGLRLIYYSQIVNDFQKGDIAEGYSVSREKKESFPLTVTSAQKNPTAFYLCASSVIPGQGGNEKLFFGSGTQLSVL.

Notes on this clonotype: The junction departs from the called germline gene at one end, perhaps through a read error. The chain is built from TRBV29-1 and TRBJ1-1; 7 bases fit TRBD1. Germline V gives CDR1 SQVTM, CDR2 ANQGSEA. The CDR3 is 15 amino acids. CDR3 in DNA: TGCAGCGTTTTAACAGGGGATGTAGCGAACACTGAAACTTTCTTT. This codes for CSVLTGDVANTETFF.

V usage is TRBV27 and J usage is TRBJ2-2, with TRBD2 identical over 10 bases. This CDR3 is built from 16 residues. The germline gives CDR1 MNHEY, CDR2 SMNVEV (reference sequence). V gave up 3 bases and J gave up 8 bases; unmatched junction bases: 9. The CDR3 nucleotides are TGTGCCAGCAGTTTCAGCGGGGGGGCTGGGCCGGGGGAGCTGTTTTTT. Translated: CASSFSGGAGPGELFF.

V is TRBV7-2 and J is TRBJ1-6; the match to TRBD1 covers 7 bases. V dropped 4 bases and J dropped 17; count of bases not matched to a gene: 11. The CDR3 consists of 13 residues. The germline V gene has CDR1 SGHTA and CDR2 FQGNSA. The CDR3 loop reads CASSSHSDRRFHF. CDR3 nucleotides: TGTGCCAGCAGCTCCCACTCGGACAGGAGATTCCACTTT.

The J gene is TRBJ2-1, the V gene TRBV19; 8 nucleotides match TRBD2. The CDR3 has 15 amino acids. The J segment lost 6 bases and the V segment lost 3 bases, leaving 7 bases of the junction unmatched. Germline values: CDR1 LNHDA, CDR2 SQIVND (reference sequence). This chain's CDR3 is CASSIVRGGSNEQFF. The CDR3 DNA is TGTGCCAGTAGTATTGTTCGCGGGGGGTCCAATGAGCAGTTCTTC. Drawing the rest from reference TRBV19 and TRBJ2-1, the complete variable domain is DGGITQSPKYLFRKEGQNVTLSCEQNLNHDAMYWYRQDPGQGLRLIYYSQIVNDFQKGDIAEGYSVSREKKESFPLTVTSAQKNPTAFYLCASSIVRGGSNEQFFGPGTRLTVL.

This CDR3 is CASSGTAIRDEQFF. CDR3 nucleotides: TGTGCCAGTAGTGGGACTGCCATCCGCGATGAGCAGTTCTTC. V gene TRBV19 combines with J gene TRBJ2-1; perhaps TRBD2 as D (6 bases). The CDR3 totals 14 residues. The V gene's germline CDR1 is LNHDA and CDR2 SQIVND (reference sequence). The V end lost 5 bases, the J end lost 8 bases, and 16 bases lay between the germline ends.

The chain has TRBV30 and TRBJ2-3; 8 positions match TRBD1. The CDR3 is made up of 13 amino acids. Germline CDR1 GTSNPN, CDR2 SVGIG (reference sequence). With 5 bases clipped from V and 5 bases from J, the junction kept 6 bases outside the gene matches. The DNA of the CDR3 is TGTGCCTGGGAAGGCGACAGGGGAGATACGCAGTATTTT. Its protein product is CAWEGDRGDTQYF.

This clonotype showed up just a few times. The chain joins TRBV29-1 to TRBJ2-4; 7 nucleotides match TRBD1. CDR1 and CDR2 (germline): SQVTM, ANQGSEA. V was pared by 6 bases and J by 8 bases, with 10 bases of the junction left unmatched. The CDR3 is 13 residues long. CDR3 protein: CSVETRGRDIQYF. CDR3 coding DNA: TGCAGCGTGGAAACAAGGGGGCGGGACATTCAGTACTTC. Supplemented by reference TRBV29-1 and TRBJ2-4, the full variable domain reads SAVISQKPSRDICQRGTSLTIQCQVDSQVTMMFWYRQQPGQSLTLIATANQGSEATYESGFVIDKFPISRPNLTFSTLTVSNMSPEDSSIYLCSVETRGRDIQYFGAGTRLSVL.

The rearrangement uses TRBV12-3 or TRBV12-4 and TRBJ2-6, with 7 bases aligning to TRBD1. J lost 2 bases, V lost 4 bases, and 14 bases had no gene match. This CDR3 is 19 amino acids long. The CDR3 reads CASSSFLTGRWPGANVLTF. CDR3 nucleotide sequence: TGTGCCAGCAGTTCCTTCTTGACAGGGCGGTGGCCTGGGGCCAACGTCCTGACTTTC.

The chain has TRBV30 and TRBJ1-4, with 7 bases lining up with TRBD1. The CDR3 is 13 amino acids. Germline V gene data show CDR1 as GTSNPN and CDR2 as SVGIG (reference sequence). The V and J ends lost 2 bases and 10 bases, in that order; junction bases with no gene match: 7. The CDR3 sequence: CAWSTGDGRKLFF. The CDR3 bases are TGTGCCTGGAGTACAGGGGACGGTAGAAAACTGTTTTTT.

This clonotype showed up just a few times. The rearrangement joins TRBV18 to TRBJ2-7; possibly TRBD1 or TRBD2 for D (6 bases each). Germline V gene sequence: CDR1 KGHSH, CDR2 LQKENI. The CDR3 is 14 amino acids. Trimming took off 6 bases at V and 1 base at J, with 13 bases between the two ends. CDR3 sequence reads: CASSQRGESYEQYF. Written as DNA, the CDR3 is TGTGCCAGCTCCCAGAGGGGGGAATCCTACGAGCAGTACTTC.

The rearrangement joins TRBV19 to TRBJ2-7, with 10 bases lining up with TRBD1. CDR1 is LNHDA, CDR2 SQIVND, per germline (reference sequence). CDR3 size: 15 residues. The V and J ends lost 4 bases and 0 bases, in that order; junction bases with no gene match: 3. The CDR3 reads CASSNWDRGSYEQYF. CDR3 DNA: TGTGCCAGTAGTAACTGGGACAGGGGCTCCTACGAGCAGTACTTC.

This clonotype qualifies as large. V usage is TRBV6-6 and J usage is TRBJ2-5, with 9 nucleotides matching TRBD1. CDR3 length: 16 amino acids. V trimming: 5 bases; J trimming: 1 base; junction bases outside the gene matches: 8. Per germline, CDR1 MNHNY and CDR2 SVGAGI (reference sequence). CDR3 region: CASSDRGSEVQETQYF. The CDR3 bases are TGTGCCAGCAGTGACAGGGGGTCGGAGGTCCAAGAGACCCAGTACTTC.

The chain recombines TRBV6-5 with TRBJ2-5; D uncertain. The CDR3 has 11 amino acids. Per germline, CDR1 MNHEY and CDR2 SVGAGI. V lost 4 bases, J lost 2 bases, and 2 bases lay in between. The CDR3: CASSFQETQYF. The CDR3 region has the DNA TGTGCCAGCAGTTTTCAAGAGACCCAGTACTTC.

This clonotype was seen only a few times. The J gene is TRBJ2-3, the V gene TRBV19; no clear D. Trimming removed 5 bases from V and 3 bases from J, with 6 bases in between. This CDR3 contains 12 residues. CDR1 is LNHDA and CDR2 is SQIVND in the germline V gene (reference sequence). The CDR3 bases are TGTGCCAGTAGTGCTCGGACAGATACGCAGTATTTT. The encoded protein is CASSARTDTQYF.

This clonotype was counted only a few times. V gene TRBV19 combines with J gene TRBJ2-7; D unclear. V shed 5 bases and J shed 3 bases, with 17 bases lying between them. The CDR3 spans 15 residues. Germline V lookup: CDR1 LNHDA, CDR2 SQIVND (reference sequence). The CDR3 region has the DNA TGTGCCAGTAGTCTCGACACGACACTCTACTACGAGCAGTACTTC. Translated: CASSLDTTLYYEQYF.

The J gene is TRBJ2-7, the V gene TRBV6-6; D tentatively reads TRBD1 or TRBD2 (6 bases each). Looked up from germline, CDR1 is MNHNY and CDR2 is SVGAGI (reference sequence). V was cut by 9 bases and J by 5 bases, with 26 bases left in between. The CDR3 spans 16 residues. The CDR3 nucleotides read TGTGCCAGTTTTTTCGAGGGGGGCCGTTTAAACCACGAGCAGTACTTC. Translated: CASFFEGGRLNHEQYF.

J is TRBJ1-6 and V is TRBV19, with D unresolved. Trimming cost V 8 bases and J 9 bases, with 5 bases left between them. Germline lookup yields CDR1 LNHDA and CDR2 SQIVND (reference sequence). The CDR3 is 10 residues long. DNA for the CDR3: TGTGCCAGTTGCCTTTCACCCCTCCACTTT. Amino acid sequence: CASCLSPLHF.

This sequence joins TRBV6-5 and TRBJ1-4; the D is unclear. V shed 2 bases and J shed 3 bases, with 13 bases lying between them. Germline-derived CDR1 and CDR2 are MNHEY and SVGAGI. The CDR3 contains 16 residues. The CDR3 nucleotides are TGTGCCAGCAGTTACAATGGTGCTAGTGCTAATGAAAAACTGTTTTTT. It is translated as CASSYNGASANEKLFF.

J is TRBJ1-6 and V is TRBV19; D might be TRBD1 (5 bases). Germline assignment: CDR1 LNHDA and CDR2 SQIVND (reference sequence). The CDR3 has 19 amino acids. Trimming cost V 6 bases and J 0 bases, with 21 bases left between them. In nucleotides, the CDR3 is TGTGCCAGTAGACCTACAAAGACAGAACTGAGCTCCTATAATTCACCCCTCCACTTT. Encoded protein: CASRPTKTELSSYNSPLHF.

Only a few counts were recorded for this clonotype. The rearrangement joins TRBV19 to TRBJ2-7, with D tentatively TRBD1 or TRBD2 (5 bases each). Trimming removed 8 bases at V and 2 bases at J, with 10 bases between. The CDR3 is 12 residues long. CDR1 is LNHDA and CDR2 is SQIVND in the germline V gene (reference sequence). The CDR3, as DNA: TGTGCCAGTGGCATGGGGGCCTACGAGCAGTACTTC. Its protein product is CASGMGAYEQYF.

V is TRBV7-9 and J is TRBJ2-2, with D possibly TRBD2 on 6 matching bases. This CDR3 spans 14 amino acids. The V and J ends lost 6 bases and 9 bases respectively, with 17 bases between them. Germline assignment: CDR1 SEHNR and CDR2 FQNEAQ (reference sequence). The CDR3 protein is CASSLGGSWRELFF. In DNA form, the CDR3 reads TGTGCCAGCAGTTTGGGAGGATCATGGAGGGAGCTGTTTTTT.

CDR3 protein: CAIRTADTQYF. The CDR3 region has the DNA TGTGCCATCAGGACTGCGGATACGCAGTATTTT. V gene TRBV10-3 combines with J gene TRBJ2-3; D remains ambiguous. The germline gives CDR1 ENHRY, CDR2 SYGVKD. V was shortened by 6 bases and J by 6 bases, with 7 bases between the two germline ends. This CDR3 spans 11 amino acids.